The 17 T cell receptor beta chains given below trace back to one sample, sequenced in a study of a mutant IDH1 vaccine in newly diagnosed glioma. Stated time point: week 5, during vaccination. Each dose of the vaccine consisted of 300 ug of mutant IDH1 20-mer peptide, with topical imiquimod. Clones were sequenced by immunoSEQ multiplex PCR, and TCRdb holds only the in-frame ones, with some missing. The data contain more than 35,000 clones, over 75% of them singletons. Their antigens remain unidentified. The starting material was PBMCs, obtained from a glioma patient whose treatment included an IDH1 peptide vaccine. Receptors originate from a man aged 35-49 years with glioma.

The chain carries TRBV7-2 and TRBJ2-7; 10 positions agree with TRBD1. The CDR3 is 15 amino acids. CDR1 SGHTA and CDR2 FQGNSA come from the germline V gene. V lost 3 bases and J lost 6; bases outside the gene matches: 8. The CDR3 is CASSLSGTGVGEQYF. The DNA for the CDR3 is TGTGCCAGCAGCTTGTCCGGGACAGGGGTGGGCGAGCAGTACTTC.

This rearrangement joins TRBV7-9 to TRBJ2-3, with a possible D match to TRBD1 (6 bases). The V gene's germline CDR1 is SEHNR and CDR2 FQNEAQ (reference sequence). This CDR3 is built from 15 residues. The V end was cut by 5 bases, the J end by 4 bases, with 16 bases between. The CDR3 region is CASSLKVPGADTQYF. For the CDR3, the DNA is TGTGCCAGCAGCCTCAAAGTCCCAGGGGCAGATACGCAGTATTTT.

The chain is built from TRBV6-5 and TRBJ1-2; D is undetermined. The CDR3 extends over 15 amino acids. V gave up 6 bases and J gave up 2 bases, with 16 bases separating them. Germline V gene lookup returns CDR1 MNHEY and CDR2 SVGAGI. Here the CDR3 DNA reads TGTGCCAGCAGGGCGTCAGGAGCCCTAAACTATGGCTACACCTTC. This codes for CASRASGALNYGYTF.

The chain combines TRBV5-4 with TRBJ2-7, with 8 bases identical to TRBD1. CDR3 length: 15 amino acids. The V gene end was trimmed by 3 bases and the J gene end by 5 bases; junction bases not matched to a gene: 10. CDR1 is SGHNT, CDR2 YYREEE, per germline (reference sequence). The CDR3 region has the DNA TGTGCCAGCAGCTACGGGACAGGAGCCTCGAACGAGCAGTACTTC. Protein: CASSYGTGASNEQYF.

V usage is TRBV5-4 and J usage is TRBJ2-7; 8 bases are a match to TRBD2. The germline gives CDR1 SGHNT, CDR2 YYREEE (reference sequence). V lost 4 bases to trimming and J lost 1 base; unmatched junction nucleotides: 7. The CDR3 runs 15 residues. The CDR3, as DNA: TGTGCCAGCAGCCCGGTAGGGACTAGGTCCTACGAGCAGTACTTC. Its translation: CASSPVGTRSYEQYF.

This chain connects TRBV9 to TRBJ2-1; no definite D call. CDR1 is SGDLS and CDR2 is YYNGEE in the germline V gene. The CDR3 spans 11 residues. Trimming left V 0 bases short and J 6 bases short, with 1 base between. CDR3 residues: CASSVANEQFF. The CDR3 nucleotides are TGTGCCAGCAGCGTAGCCAATGAGCAGTTCTTC.

V usage is TRBV7-6 and J usage is TRBJ1-1; D possibly corresponds to TRBD1 (6 bases). The V and J ends lost 4 bases and 3 bases respectively, with 9 bases between them. Germline loops: CDR1 SGHVS, CDR2 FNYEAQ. CDR3 length: 13 amino acids. The CDR3 loop reads CASSSDSYTEAFF. The CDR3 nucleotides are TGTGCCAGCAGCTCGGACAGTTACACTGAAGCTTTCTTT.

CDR3 nucleotide sequence: TGCGCCAGCAGCCAAGATGGTGGAGACAGGGGGCCTCGTGAGCAGTTCTTC. The encoded protein is CASSQDGGDRGPREQFF. The chain has TRBV4-3 and TRBJ2-1; 10 bases line up with TRBD1. Trimming cost V 0 bases and J 9 bases; bases outside gene matches: 11. Germline CDR1 and CDR2: LGHNA and YSLEER. CDR3 size: 17 residues.

The V and J genes are TRBV2 and TRBJ2-7, with 10 bases fitting TRBD2. Germline-derived CDR1 and CDR2 are SNHLY and FYNNEI. The CDR3 loop spans 12 amino acids. The J segment lost 5 bases and the V segment lost 8 bases, leaving 3 bases of the junction unmatched. DNA of the CDR3: TGTGCCAGCGAACTAGCGGGACACGAGCAGTACTTC. Protein sequence: CASELAGHEQYF.

The J gene is TRBJ2-7, the V gene TRBV11-2; 10 bases are a match to TRBD2. With 5 bases clipped from V and 6 bases from J, the junction kept 10 bases outside the gene matches. Looked up from germline, CDR1 is SGHAT and CDR2 is FQNNGV. The length of the CDR3 is 15 residues. This CDR3 is CASSPPAGGPSEQYF. The DNA for the CDR3 is TGTGCCAGCAGCCCACCAGCGGGAGGGCCGAGCGAGCAGTACTTC.

This chain joins TRBV19 and TRBJ2-3; D call uncertain. The V and J ends lost 2 bases and 4 bases respectively, with 13 bases between them. The CDR3 runs to 15 residues. Germline CDR1 reads LNHDA; CDR2 reads SQIVND (reference sequence). The CDR3 coding sequence is TGTGCCAGTAGTATACCAGCGCCTGGGGCAGATACGCAGTATTTT. Translating gives CASSIPAPGADTQYF.

The chain couples TRBV4-3 to TRBJ1-5; tentatively, D is TRBD1 (5 bases). Between the trimmed V and J ends, which lost 0 bases and 2 bases, there was a span of 14 bases. The germline CDR1 and CDR2 sequences are LGHNA and YSLEER. This CDR3 contains 17 residues. The CDR3 region has the DNA TGCGCCAGCAGCCAAGACCTTCTTGGAGGGGGCAATCAGCCCCAGCATTTT. Protein sequence: CASSQDLLGGGNQPQHF.

The chain uses TRBV19 and TRBJ1-2, with no clear D. This CDR3 has 12 amino acids. Germline loops: CDR1 LNHDA, CDR2 SQIVND (reference sequence). Between the trimmed V and J ends, which lost 1 base and 7 bases, there was a span of 7 bases. The CDR3 loop reads CASSIGGVGYTF. For the CDR3, the DNA is TGTGCCAGTAGTATAGGCGGGGTTGGCTACACCTTC.

The chain is built from TRBV19 and TRBJ2-5, with D unclear. The CDR3 length is 13 residues. Per germline, CDR1 LNHDA and CDR2 SQIVND (reference sequence). V lost 3 bases and J 2 bases, leaving 7 bases between the germline ends. CDR3 protein: CASSISEQETQYF. The DNA for the CDR3 is TGTGCCAGTAGTATTTCGGAGCAAGAGACCCAGTACTTC.

V gene TRBV5-1 combines with J gene TRBJ2-1; TRBD1 aligns across 11 bases. This CDR3 contains 18 residues. V trimming: 3 bases; J trimming: 1 base; junction bases outside the gene matches: 9. Germline assignment: CDR1 SGHRS and CDR2 YFSETQ. The CDR3 DNA reads TGCGCCAGCAGCTCCCAGAGGACAGGGGGCTTGTCCTACAATGAGCAGTTCTTC. Protein: CASSSQRTGGLSYNEQFF.

The chain has TRBV6-6 and TRBJ1-5; D uncertain. Germline CDR1 is MNHNY and CDR2 is SVGAGI (reference sequence). Trimming took off 6 bases at V and 5 bases at J, with 14 bases between the two ends. CDR3 length: 14 residues. The CDR3 here is CASSRDRSDQPQHF. As DNA, the CDR3 is TGTGCCAGCAGCCGAGATAGAAGCGATCAGCCCCAGCATTTT.

The CDR3 bases are TGTGCCAGCAGCGACCCCAATCAGCCCCAGCATTTT. It yields the protein CASSDPNQPQHF. The chain employs TRBV7-3 and TRBJ1-5, with no clear D. Deletions cut 5 bases from V and 3 bases from J, with 5 bases between. The CDR3 spans 12 residues. The V gene's germline CDR1 is SGHTA and CDR2 FQGTGA. The complete variable domain, with remaining parts taken from reference TRBV7-3 and TRBJ1-5, reads GAGVSQTPSNKVTEKGKYVELRCDPISGHTALYWYRQSLGQGPEFLIYFQGTGAADDSGLPNDRFFAVRPEGSVSTLKIQRTERGDSAVYLCASSDPNQPQHFGDGTRLSIL.